Below are 30 T cell receptor beta chains sequenced from a single sample in a study of T cell responses to AZD1222 COVID-19 vaccine. Measured with immunoSEQ multiplex PCR; TCRdb has only the in-frame clones, and not every one. The sample has under 35,000 clones, over 75% seen once. The sequencing here drew on peripheral blood, taken 28 days after the second AZD1222 dose. The receptors shown here come from an adult who received the AZD1222 COVID-19 vaccine.

V and J are TRBV11-2 and TRBJ2-5; possibly TRBD1 for D (6 bases). The CDR3 runs 14 residues. Germline CDR1 and CDR2: SGHAT and FQNNGV. V was cut by 5 bases and J by 5 bases, with 15 bases left in between. The CDR3 loop is CASSPWDTRETQYF. The CDR3 DNA reads as TGTGCCAGCAGCCCATGGGACACTCGGGAGACCCAGTACTTC.

The chain couples TRBV3-1 (or the pseudogene TRBV3-2) to TRBJ2-5, with D possibly TRBD2 on 5 matching bases. V lost 4 bases and J 2 bases, leaving 11 bases between the germline ends. The CDR3 is made up of 14 amino acids. Germline CDR1 reads LGHDT; CDR2 reads YNNKEL (reference sequence). The CDR3, as DNA: TGTGCCAGCAGCCCTCGGGGTTTTCAAGAGACCCAGTACTTC. Its protein product is CASSPRGFQETQYF.

This clone was picked up one time. V gene TRBV5-8 combines with J gene TRBJ2-5, with D maybe TRBD2 (5 bases). Germline assignment: CDR1 SGHTS and CDR2 YDEGEE. CDR3 length equals 13 residues. V was shortened by 10 bases and J by 2 bases, with 15 bases between the two germline ends. CDR3: CACSGRLQETQYF. CDR3 in DNA: TGTGCCTGTTCGGGGAGACTACAAGAGACCCAGTACTTC.

The chain recombines TRBV27 with TRBJ1-1; no definite D call. The CDR3 spans 12 residues. The germline V gene has CDR1 MNHEY and CDR2 SMNVEV (reference sequence). The ends were cut back, 6 bases at V and 1 base at J, with 6 bases in the middle. Here the CDR3 reads CASRAPNTEAFF. The CDR3 region has the DNA TGTGCCAGCAGGGCCCCGAACACTGAAGCTTTCTTT.

This sequence joins TRBV15 and TRBJ2-5, with 8 bases that match TRBD2. V gave up 8 bases and J gave up 7 bases; unmatched junction bases: 15. Looked up from germline, CDR1 is LNHNV and CDR2 is YYDKDF (reference sequence). The CDR3 consists of 15 residues. DNA for the CDR3: TGTGCCACCCGGGGGGGAGGGGGACCCTCAGGGACCCAGTACTTC. The encoded protein is CATRGGGGPSGTQYF.

V is TRBV4-1 and J is TRBJ1-2; D is undetermined. Germline CDR1 MGHRA, CDR2 YSYEKL. This CDR3 has 14 amino acids. Trimming pared 0 bases from V and 2 bases from J, leaving 7 bases between. In nucleotides, the CDR3 is TGCGCCAGCAGCCAAGAGGGCGGCAACTATGGCTACACCTTC. This encodes CASSQEGGNYGYTF.

The chain recombines TRBV7-2 with TRBJ2-7, with 7 bases aligning to TRBD2. The CDR3 spans 14 residues. J lost 4 bases, V lost 5 bases, and 8 bases had no gene match. Germline loops: CDR1 SGHTA, CDR2 FQGNSA. The CDR3 region has the DNA TGTGCCAGCAGCGAAGGGACTATCCCATACGAGCAGTACTTC. Amino acid sequence: CASSEGTIPYEQYF.

The V and J genes are TRBV19 and TRBJ1-1; TRBD1 might be the D (6 bases). Germline loops: CDR1 LNHDA, CDR2 SQIVND (reference sequence). V gave up 5 bases and J gave up 5 bases, with 18 bases separating them. The length of the CDR3 is 15 residues. The CDR3 region has the DNA TGTGCCAGTAGTCAAGACGGGGGCTGGGATACTGAAGCTTTCTTT. This codes for CASSQDGGWDTEAFF.

The V call is TRBV18, the J call TRBJ1-4; D unresolved. CDR1 is KGHSH, CDR2 LQKENI, per germline. V was pared by 4 bases and J by 7 bases, with 16 bases between. This CDR3 region has 15 residues. CDR3: CASSRAGALGEKLFF. The CDR3 DNA sequence: TGTGCCAGCTCACGAGCAGGCGCCCTGGGTGAAAAACTGTTTTTT.

This chain joins TRBV9 and TRBJ2-7, with D perhaps matching TRBD1 (6 bases). The CDR3 has 13 amino acids. Per the germline V gene, CDR1 is SGDLS and CDR2 is YYNGEE. V lost 3 bases and J 5 bases, leaving 12 bases between the germline ends. The CDR3 region is CASSAGVTDEQYF. In DNA form, the CDR3 reads TGTGCCAGCAGCGCAGGGGTGACCGACGAGCAGTACTTC.

The chain recombines TRBV18 with TRBJ2-7; no reliable D call. V was trimmed by 6 bases and J by 2 bases, leaving 11 bases between them. In germline, CDR1 is KGHSH, CDR2 LQKENI. The CDR3 covers 13 residues. The DNA for the CDR3 is TGTGCCAGCTCCTCCGGGCAGCCCTACGAGCAGTACTTC. Its translation is CASSSGQPYEQYF.

The CDR3 region has the DNA TGTGCCAGCAGCCTTATCTTGACAGGCGGCAATCAGCCCCAGCATTTT. This sequence encodes CASSLILTGGNQPQHF. V and J are TRBV4-2 and TRBJ1-5, with a possible D match to TRBD1 (6 bases). Germline lookup yields CDR1 LGHNA and CDR2 YNFKEQ. V dropped 4 bases and J dropped 2 bases, with 15 bases sitting between them. The CDR3 is made up of 16 amino acids.

The V call is TRBV12-3 or TRBV12-4, the J call TRBJ1-2; D perhaps matches TRBD1 (5 bases). V lost 3 bases and J lost 3, with 8 bases in between. The CDR3 is 13 amino acids. CDR3 sequence (DNA): TGTGCCAGCAGTTTCAGGGAGCACTATGGCTACACCTTC. Its protein product is CASSFREHYGYTF.

This clone came up once. The J gene is TRBJ1-2, the V gene TRBV5-1, with TRBD1 as a possible D gene (6 bases). The CDR3 spans 13 residues. From germline, CDR1 is SGHRS and CDR2 YFSETQ. V was pared by 7 bases and J by 2 bases, with 12 bases between. CDR3 nucleotides: TGCGCCAGCTCCCGGGACACCAACTATGGCTACACCTTC. Its protein product is CASSRDTNYGYTF.

The chain couples TRBV29-1 to TRBJ2-1, with a weak D call TRBD1 (5 bases). The germline V gene has CDR1 SQVTM and CDR2 ANQGSEA. This CDR3 comprises 15 residues. Trimming shortened V by 2 bases and J by 5 bases, and 16 bases separated the two germline ends. CDR3 coding DNA: TGCAGCGTTGAATTCCAGGGAAGGGGAAACAATGAGCAGTTCTTC. Translated: CSVEFQGRGNNEQFF.

The J gene is TRBJ1-1, the V gene TRBV11-2, with D possibly TRBD1 on 5 matching bases. Germline loops: CDR1 SGHAT, CDR2 FQNNGV. The CDR3 runs to 13 residues. The V and J ends lost 1 base and 6 bases respectively, with 9 bases between them. The CDR3, as DNA: TGTGCCAGCAGCTTAGGGCAGGGAGCTGAAGCTTTCTTT. It specifies CASSLGQGAEAFF.

CDR3: CASSPQDRPGYGYTF. The DNA for the CDR3 is TGTGCCAGCTCACCACAGGATCGGCCAGGCTATGGCTACACCTTC. The chain combines TRBV18 with TRBJ1-2; D is unclear. The CDR3 sequence is 15 residues long. Trimming shortened V by 1 base and J by 4 bases, and 13 bases separated the two germline ends. Per the germline V gene, CDR1 is KGHSH and CDR2 is LQKENI.

The chain combines TRBV27 with TRBJ2-3; unclear D gene. The CDR3 length is 13 residues. The V and J ends lost 3 bases and 10 bases respectively, with 14 bases between them. CDR1 and CDR2 (germline): MNHEY, SMNVEV (reference sequence). CDR3 sequence: CASSFSLGEAQYF. In DNA form, the CDR3 reads TGTGCCAGCAGTTTCTCTCTCGGTGAAGCGCAGTATTTT.

This chain links TRBV2 with TRBJ2-3; 8 nucleotides match TRBD1. With 6 bases clipped from V and 2 bases from J, the junction kept 4 bases outside the gene matches. The germline V gene encodes CDR1 SNHLY and CDR2 FYNNEI. The CDR3 consists of 14 residues. CDR3: CASRNRGFTDTQYF. DNA of the CDR3: TGTGCCAGCAGAAACAGGGGGTTCACAGATACGCAGTATTTT.

The chain combines TRBV29-1 with TRBJ2-1; 9 bases match TRBD2. Germline V gives CDR1 SQVTM, CDR2 ANQGSEA. With V trimmed by 2 bases and J by 1 base, 0 bases remained unmatched. The CDR3 covers 14 residues. CDR3 in amino acids: CSVELAGSYNEQFF. The DNA for the CDR3 is TGCAGCGTTGAACTAGCGGGATCCTACAATGAGCAGTTCTTC.

V gene TRBV11-2 combines with J gene TRBJ2-1; TRBD2 is a possible D gene (6 bases). This CDR3 region has 15 residues. Deletions cut 5 bases from V and 0 bases from J, with 11 bases between. The germline V gene has CDR1 SGHAT and CDR2 FQNNGV. CDR3 nucleotides: TGTGCCAGCAGCCGATCTAGCGACTCCTACAATGAGCAGTTCTTC. This sequence encodes CASSRSSDSYNEQFF. Together with reference TRBV11-2 and TRBJ2-1, the CDR3 gives the full variable domain: EAGVAQSPRYKIIEKRQSVAFWCNPISGHATLYWYQQILGQGPKLLIQFQNNGVVDDSQLPKDRFSAERLKGVDSTLKIQPAKLEDSAVYLCASSRSSDSYNEQFFGPGTRLTVL.

Only a few counts were recorded for this clone. The V gene is TRBV11-3, the J gene TRBJ2-1; 8 positions agree with TRBD1. Trimming at V came to 5 bases and at J to 7 bases, leaving 10 bases not matched to a gene. Germline V gene sequence: CDR1 SGHNT, CDR2 YENEEA. The CDR3 covers 15 residues. This CDR3 reads CASSPDRVSVNEQFF. The CDR3 DNA is TGTGCCAGCAGCCCGGACAGGGTATCGGTTAATGAGCAGTTCTTC.

The chain employs TRBV6-4 and TRBJ2-1, with D uncertain. The CDR3 extends over 13 amino acids. The V and J ends lost 5 bases and 2 bases respectively, with 7 bases between them. CDR1 MRHNA and CDR2 SNTAGT come from the germline V gene. CDR3 sequence reads: CASSLYPYNEQFF. CDR3 nucleotides: TGTGCCAGCAGTCTATACCCCTACAATGAGCAGTTCTTC.

This sequence joins TRBV29-1 and TRBJ1-2; 10 bases line up with TRBD1. Germline CDR1 reads SQVTM; CDR2 reads ANQGSEA. Trimming cost V 2 bases and J 1 base; bases outside gene matches: 1. The CDR3 length is 14 residues. The CDR3 here is CSVERTGGNYGYTF. In nucleotides, the CDR3 is TGCAGCGTTGAAAGGACAGGGGGTAACTATGGCTACACCTTC. The whole variable domain, filled in from reference TRBV29-1 and TRBJ1-2, reads SAVISQKPSRDICQRGTSLTIQCQVDSQVTMMFWYRQQPGQSLTLIATANQGSEATYESGFVIDKFPISRPNLTFSTLTVSNMSPEDSSIYLCSVERTGGNYGYTFGSGTRLTVV.

J is TRBJ1-1 and V is TRBV2, with 8 bases lining up with TRBD1. The J segment lost 0 bases and the V segment lost 8 bases, leaving 5 bases of the junction unmatched. Looked up from germline, CDR1 is SNHLY and CDR2 is FYNNEI. The CDR3 runs to 14 residues. CDR3 sequence: CASSLTGVNTEAFF. In DNA form, the CDR3 reads TGTGCCAGCTCCTTGACAGGGGTGAACACTGAAGCTTTCTTT.

This clone has a handful of counts. The rearrangement uses TRBV3-1 (or the pseudogene TRBV3-2) and TRBJ1-1; no clear D gene. V was shortened by 2 bases and J by 6 bases, with 10 bases between the two germline ends. Germline CDR1 is LGHDT and CDR2 is YNNKEL (reference sequence). The CDR3 contains 13 residues. The CDR3 bases are TGTGCCAGCAGCCAACGTCCCTACCCTGAAGCTTTCTTT. Protein sequence: CASSQRPYPEAFF.

The chain links TRBV5-1 to TRBJ2-2; the D is unclear. The CDR3 is 13 amino acids. V dropped 0 bases and J dropped 7 bases, with 7 bases sitting between them. Germline V CDR1 and CDR2: SGHRS, YFSETQ. The CDR3 DNA sequence: TGCGCCAGCAGCTTGGGCAGTGGCGGGGAGCTGTTTTTT. It encodes CASSLGSGGELFF.

The chain has TRBV18 and TRBJ1-4; D is ambiguous. The CDR3 totals 13 residues. V lost 6 bases and J 6 bases, leaving 11 bases between the germline ends. Germline V gene data show CDR1 as KGHSH and CDR2 as LQKENI. The CDR3 sequence: CASSHGRDEKLFF. For the CDR3, the DNA is TGTGCCAGCTCCCATGGGAGGGATGAAAAACTGTTTTTT.

The table lists this clone with a few counts. The chain uses TRBV5-1 and TRBJ2-1, with 10 positions matching TRBD2. Looked up from germline, CDR1 is SGHRS and CDR2 is YFSETQ. This CDR3 is built from 15 residues. Trimming took 0 bases from V and 6 from J; bases not matched to a gene: 3. The CDR3, as DNA: TGCGCCAGCAGCTTGGCTTTAGCGGGAGGCAATGAGCAGTTCTTC. Its protein is CASSLALAGGNEQFF.

This rearrangement joins TRBV5-1 to TRBJ1-3; D might be TRBD1 (6 bases). CDR1 is SGHRS and CDR2 is YFSETQ in the germline V gene. The germline V and J ends were trimmed by 4 bases and 0 bases, with 17 bases remaining between them. The CDR3 extends over 17 amino acids. The CDR3 loop is CASSNRGAPRSGNTIYF. The CDR3 DNA follows: TGCGCCAGCAGCAATCGGGGGGCACCCCGCTCTGGAAACACCATATATTTT. The variable domain in full, with the rest retrieved from reference TRBV5-1 and TRBJ1-3, is KAGVTQTPRYLIKTRGQQVTLSCSPISGHRSVSWYQQTPGQGLQFLFEYFSETQRNKGNFPGRFSGRQFSNSRSEMNVSTLELGDSALYLCASSNRGAPRSGNTIYFGEGSWLTVV.